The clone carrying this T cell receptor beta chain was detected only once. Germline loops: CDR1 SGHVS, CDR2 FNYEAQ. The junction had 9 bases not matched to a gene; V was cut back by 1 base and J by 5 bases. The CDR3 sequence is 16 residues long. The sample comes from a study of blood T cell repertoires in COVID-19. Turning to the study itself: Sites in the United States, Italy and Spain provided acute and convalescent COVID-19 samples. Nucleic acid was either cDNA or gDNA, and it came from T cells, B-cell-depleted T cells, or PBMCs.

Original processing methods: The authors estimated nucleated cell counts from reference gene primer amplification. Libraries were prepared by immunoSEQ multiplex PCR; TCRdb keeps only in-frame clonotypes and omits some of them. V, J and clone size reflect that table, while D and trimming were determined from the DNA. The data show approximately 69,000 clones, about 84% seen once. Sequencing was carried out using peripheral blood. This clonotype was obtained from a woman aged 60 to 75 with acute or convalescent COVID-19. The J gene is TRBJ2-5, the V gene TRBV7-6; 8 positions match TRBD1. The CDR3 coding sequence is TGTGCCAGCAGCTTAGTCCCAGGGGGCGCGGGGGAGACCCAGTACTTC. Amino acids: CASSLVPGGAGETQYF. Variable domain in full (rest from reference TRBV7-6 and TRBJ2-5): GAGVSQSPRYKVTKRGQDVALRCDPISGHVSLYWYRQALGQGPEFLTYFNYEAQQDKSGLPNDRFSAERPEGSISTLTIQRTEQRDSAMYRCASSLVPGGAGETQYFGPGTRLLVL.